What follows is one T cell receptor beta chain and its context. Its antigen is not yet known. No quality values exist for individual bases; no much larger clone is one base distant. Whole blood was collected in K2EDTA tubes by collaborating institutions according to the institutions' own protocols. For TCRbeta analysis, collaborators shipped samples as frozen whole blood, isolated PBMCs, or DNA extracted from either of those sample types. This sample is drawn from a study of blood T cell repertoires in COVID-19 (dated by TCRdb to about 2020). Notes on the research overall: The collaborator samples originated in the United States, Italy and Spain and spanned the acute and convalescent phases of COVID-19. The material from the prospective study consisted of cDNA or gDNA derived from T cells, B-cell-depleted T cells, or PBMCs. Subjects who had been exposed to COVID-19, were actively infected with it, or had recovered from it provided the deeply sampled blood TCRbeta repertoires that made up the dataset. The repertoires were released in a freely available public database intended as a resource for research on the immune response to SARS-CoV-2. The samples were drawn from two sources: the first 160 participants of the ongoing ImmuneRACE study, and 1,200 or so subjects contributed by 6 global collaborators. The sample metadata nearly always contained a de-identified subject ID, COVID-19 status, age in years and sex. Where available, HLA class I and class II types were taken from metadata supplied by the sample provider and were not determined by assay-based typing.

The immunoSEQ Assay, a bias-controlled multiplex PCR, was used to amplify TCRbeta CDR3 regions from genomic DNA. For the original study's pipeline: Within the assay, amplification of reference gene primers was used to estimate how many nucleated cells each sample contained. To quantify the absolute abundance of each unique TCRbeta CDR3 rearrangement, sequence reads were collapsed and filtered. Productive Simpson clonality was computed per sample as the square root of Simpson's diversity index over productive rearrangements. The source is immuneACCESS, and TCRdb retained only in-frame sequences with V and J called. Part of the clones is not carried over; for the studies checked, unresolved V genes explain less than half of this, and the remainder is unexplained. V, J and clone size reflect that table, while D and trimming were determined from the DNA. This sample has hundreds of thousands of clones in its table, and approximately 86% of those were observed once. About 1.3% of the sample belongs to the ten largest clones.

The full study reports these points: The amount of clinical and demographic metadata varied by source and participant and was provided uncurated.

Sequenced material: peripheral blood. This clonotype originated in a man aged 80 or over with acute or convalescent COVID-19.

The sequenced DNA: TGTGCCAGTATGAATGGGAGGTGGGTAACGAACACTGAAGCTTTCTTT. It encodes CASMNGRWVTNTEAFF. The V and J segments used are TRBV19 and TRBJ1-1, with the D gene too uncertain to name. V was cut back by 7 bases and J by 1 base, leaving a gap of 19 bases between them. The CDR3 numbers 16 residues from cysteine through phenylalanine. The kept DNA is CDR3 alone, 48 bases in frame from the first base. Sequences LNHDA (CDR1) and SQIVND (CDR2) are obtained from the germline V gene (reference sequence). Supplemented by the reference TRBV19 and TRBJ1-1 proteins around the CDR3, the complete variable domain is DGGITQSPKYLFRKEGQNVTLSCEQNLNHDAMYWYRQDPGQGLRLIYYSQIVNDFQKGDIAEGYSVSREKKESFPLTVTSAQKNPTAFYLCASMNGRWVTNTEAFFGQGTRLTVV.